This record covers a single T cell receptor (beta chain). Its specificity is unknown. Donors were ostensibly healthy at sampling, although undocumented immune exposures were probable. V lost 0 bases and J lost 4; bases outside the gene matches: 2. Per the germline V gene, CDR1 is SGDLS and CDR2 is YYNGEE. CDR3 length equals 14 residues. This record comes from a study of cytomegalovirus exposure and HLA in healthy donors. Overall study findings and caveats: HLA alleles showed associations with some 15,000 TCR beta sequences in a later analysis, at a 0.05 false discovery rate.

The PCR ran on 60 Vbeta and 13 Jbeta primers. Libraries were prepared by immunoSEQ multiplex PCR; TCRdb keeps only in-frame clonotypes and omits some of them. The sample shows about 34,000 clones, and about 1.9% sits with its ten largest clones. The sequenced material came from PBMCs. This chain links TRBV9 with TRBJ2-3; TRBD2 matches 7 bases. The receptor's source is a woman aged 40 to 49 in good health and CMV-seropositive. The CDR3 DNA reads as TGTGCCAGCAGCGTAGGAAGCGGGGCAGATACGCAGTATTTT. Translated: CASSVGSGADTQYF.